The entry below gives a single T cell receptor (beta chain) sequence along with its context. Its matching antigen is unknown. Distinct nucleotide sequences in the sample also encode this CDR3. This CDR3 has 13 residues. The V and J ends lost 3 bases and 7 bases respectively, with 9 bases between them. The entry originates in a study of T cell responses to AZD1222 COVID-19 vaccine. Sequenced by immunoSEQ multiplex PCR; TCRdb stores in-frame clones only, minus some. The data show fewer than 100,000 clones, 70% to 90% seen once. Study observations and caveats: The study reported that nearly half of spike-specific TCRs target unmutated variant regions.

Source: peripheral blood, taken on day 0 of AZD1222 vaccination. The sequence came from an adult in good health. The rearrangement joins TRBV12-3 or TRBV12-4 to TRBJ2-2; no clear D. The CDR3 DNA reads TGTGCCAGCAGTTTCCGGGTGGTCGGGGAGCTGTTTTTT. It specifies CASSFRVVGELFF.